This T cell receptor (beta chain) was recovered during a study of T-cell memory formation after mild COVID-19. Study-wide findings and caveats: Most CD4+ clones that shrank were in CM and EM, while CD8+ ones turned up in EMRA.

MiXCR, run by TCRdb on the 5' RACE reads, gives a single entry per CDR3 protein. The sample records 400,000 or so distinct CDR3 sequences, around 20% being singletons. With 2 bases clipped from V and 0 bases from J, the junction kept 12 bases outside the gene matches. Germline loops: CDR1 SGHVS, CDR2 FNYEAQ. The length of the CDR3 is 20 residues. On this clonotype itself: Its antigen is still unknown.

The chain employs TRBV7-6 and TRBJ2-3; 12 nucleotides match TRBD1. This sequence was found in an adult woman who had mild COVID-19 (a few samples of this study predate the infection). Cell type and time point are not known. The sequenced material came from PBMCs or a T cell subset sorted from them (not recorded which). CDR3 residues: CASSLLRGTGGLKSTDTQYF. The CDR3 nucleotides are TGTGCCAGCAGCTTACTGCGGGGGACAGGGGGCCTAAAGAGCACAGATACGCAGTATTTT. Looking up the rest from reference TRBV7-6 and TRBJ2-3 gives the full variable domain: GAGVSQSPRYKVTKRGQDVALRCDPISGHVSLYWYRQALGQGPEFLTYFNYEAQQDKSGLPNDRFSAERPEGSISTLTIQRTEQRDSAMYRCASSLLRGTGGLKSTDTQYFGPGTRLTVL.